This TCR beta chain was identified during a study of T cells after yellow fever vaccination. Study outcomes and limitations: Researchers report a weaker secondary response that nonetheless peaked faster, day 5 versus 15. Among primary-vaccination clones, most reappeared after the booster, at almost 98% for CD4 and under 90% for CD8.

One entry per CDR3 protein results from TCRdb running MiXCR on the 5' RACE reads. The sample has 80,000 to 100,000 distinct CDR3 sequences, 8% to 10% seen once; the top ten hold roughly 17%. V was clipped by 1 base and J by 8 bases, with 18 bases between them. This CDR3 is 16 amino acids long. Per the germline V gene, CDR1 is MGHDK and CDR2 is SYGVNS. There are many counts of this clonotype. This material consisted of CD8+ T cells not binding an NS4B(214-222) dextramer, sorted from PBMCs, taken approximately 16 days after the first yellow fever vaccination. This TCR was sampled from a man aged 18 to 35 who received the YFV17D yellow fever vaccine. The gene calls are TRBV25-1 and TRBJ1-3; tentative D call: TRBD1 (5 bases). In DNA, the CDR3 is TGTGCCAGCAGTGAATCCCAGGGCCCAGTTTTTGACACCATATATTTT. It specifies CASSESQGPVFDTIYF.